The clone carrying this TCR beta chain was detected only a few times. This entry belongs to a study of identical twins. TCRdb recomputed calls from the 5' RACE reads with MiXCR, one row per CDR3 protein. The sample includes approximately 630,000 distinct CDR3 sequences, about 7% of them seen just once. The CDR3 is 13 residues long. Trimming removed 7 bases at V and 0 bases at J, with 7 bases between. Per the germline V gene, CDR1 is KGHDR and CDR2 is SFDVKD. These records were also assigned to another study, of yellow fever vaccine responses in identical twins.

The material sequenced was PBMCs. V gene TRBV24-1 combines with J gene TRBJ2-3, with D perhaps assigned TRBD1 or TRBD2 (5 bases each). This sequence was found in a woman between 18 and 29 years old in good health. CDR3 amino acids: CATRGRSTDTQYF. The CDR3 DNA sequence: TGTGCCACCAGGGGACGGAGCACAGATACGCAGTATTTT.